This T cell receptor beta chain comes out of a study of blood T cell repertoires in COVID-19. As for the study in general: Samples taken during acute and convalescent COVID-19 were collected in the United States, Italy and Spain. Nucleic acid was either cDNA or gDNA, and it came from T cells, B-cell-depleted T cells, or PBMCs.

Source study methods: Reference gene primer amplification in the assay estimated nucleated cell counts. Measured with immunoSEQ multiplex PCR; TCRdb has only the in-frame clones, and not every one. V and J calls and clone size are given by that table; D and trimming were obtained from the DNA. This sample has 100,000 or so clones, with 92% found just once. Trimming stripped 1 base from V and 5 bases from J, with 16 bases between. Germline CDR1 reads MNHEY; CDR2 reads SMNVEV (reference sequence). This CDR3 region has 16 residues. The sequenced sample consisted of peripheral blood. This receptor was identified in a man between 50 and 59 years old with active COVID-19. J is TRBJ2-3 and V is TRBV27; D is unclear. CDR3 nucleotide sequence: TGTGCCAGCAGTTTATTCCTAGGTGAGGTAGTAGATACGCAGTATTTT. Protein product: CASSLFLGEVVDTQYF.